This T cell receptor (beta chain) was documented in a study of T cells in Graves' hyperthyroidism and ophthalmopathy. This clonotype turned up a few times. The antigen is undetermined. Looked up from germline, CDR1 is MNHEY and CDR2 is SVGAGI. The V and J ends lost 1 base and 2 bases respectively, with 9 bases between them. The CDR3 consists of 15 residues. Researchers took RNA transcripts and amplified the TCR beta CDR3 regions from them. RT-PCR in the first round (using the HTBI primer set) targeted the TCR CDR3. TCRdb independently ran MiXCR on the multiplex PCR reads; one entry per CDR3 protein. The repertoire consists of around 580,000 distinct CDR3 sequences, with roughly a sixth occurring once and the leading ten covering around a sixth. Broader study findings: Ophthalmopathy onset followed model prediction by a median around 6.6 months.

Patients aged 18 to 65 had newly diagnosed hyperthyroidism of under 2 months' duration. The sequencing input was blood. The rearrangement links TRBV6-5 to TRBJ1-5; D is undetermined. The receptor was derived from a woman younger than 35 with Graves' hyperthyroidism. This CDR3 reads CASSYLGVGNQPQHF. CDR3 coding DNA: TGTGCCAGCAGTTACTTAGGAGTTGGCAATCAGCCCCAGCATTTT.